The 2 T cell receptor beta chains in this list originate from one sample, sequenced in a study of OX40 agonist ivuxolimab in advanced cancers. The library was obtained by the immunoSEQ multiplex PCR assay. Held by TCRdb, this immuneACCESS table contains in-frame sequences only and omits some clones. Under half of the omission traces to an unresolved V gene where checked; the cause of the rest is unknown. The table for this sample lists around 95,000 clones; roughly 90% of them were counted only once. The ten largest make up about 0.17% of the sample. Specimen: CD4+ or CD8+ T cells sorted from blood, collected in a trial of the OX40 agonist ivuxolimab. These TCRs come from an adult with an advanced solid tumor such as melanoma, head and neck, liver or kidney cancer.

The genes are TRBV28 and TRBJ2-7; 9 positions agree with TRBD1. This CDR3 has 16 amino acids. Per germline, CDR1 MDHEN and CDR2 SYDVKM. Trimming removed 5 bases from V and 5 bases from J; junction bases left unmatched: 13. The CDR3 reads CASSPLSGQGIHEQYF. As DNA, the CDR3 is TGTGCCAGCAGTCCACTCTCGGGACAGGGTATCCACGAGCAGTACTTC.

The chain employs TRBV6-5 and TRBJ1-4, with D possibly being TRBD1 (5 bases). Germline CDR1 reads MNHEY; CDR2 reads SVGAGI. The V end was cut by 4 bases, the J end by 5 bases, with 8 bases between. The CDR3 has 13 residues. This CDR3 is CASSSTVNEKLFF. The DNA for the CDR3 is TGTGCCAGCAGTTCGACAGTGAATGAAAAACTGTTTTTT.